Listed here is a single T cell receptor (beta chain). The protocol was immunoSEQ multiplex PCR, while the TCRdb copy is restricted to in-frame clones and leaves out a portion. The sample holds more than 200,000 clones, roughly 80% seen once. This entry is derived from a study of blood T cell repertoires in COVID-19. Per germline, CDR1 SGHAT and CDR2 FQNNGV. J gave up 15 bases and V 1 base, and 7 bases lay outside the gene matches. This CDR3 spans 14 amino acids. The receptor was isolated from a woman aged 40 to 49 with active or convalescent COVID-19. The V call is TRBV11-2, the J call TRBJ2-1; 12 bases line up with TRBD2. Source material: peripheral blood. CDR3 nucleotides: TGTGCCAGCAGCTTAGGGACTAGCGGGATCAAGGGGTTCTTC. Protein sequence: CASSLGTSGIKGFF.